This TCR beta chain was recovered during a study of blood T cell repertoires in COVID-19. On the study more broadly: Whether acute or convalescent, the COVID-19 samples came from the United States, Italy and Spain.

In the study's own analysis: By means of reference gene primer amplification, nucleated cell counts were estimated. Method: immunoSEQ multiplex PCR; TCRdb's copy keeps in-frame clones and lacks some. V, J and clone size derive from that table, while D and trimming were established from the DNA sequence. Among 150,000 to 200,000 clones listed, around 80% were seen once. V was cut by 6 bases and J by 1 base, with 15 bases left in between. Germline V gives CDR1 LNHDA, CDR2 SQIVND (reference sequence). The CDR3 is 15 amino acids. The specimen sequenced was PBMCs or T cells enriched from blood (not recorded which). This TCR came from a man between 45 and 60 years old who had recovered from COVID-19. The chain links TRBV19 to TRBJ1-2; D is possibly TRBD1 (6 bases). The CDR3 bases are TGTGCCAGTAGCCTTCTGAGGGGGAATAACTATGGCTACACCTTC. Translating it yields CASSLLRGNNYGYTF.